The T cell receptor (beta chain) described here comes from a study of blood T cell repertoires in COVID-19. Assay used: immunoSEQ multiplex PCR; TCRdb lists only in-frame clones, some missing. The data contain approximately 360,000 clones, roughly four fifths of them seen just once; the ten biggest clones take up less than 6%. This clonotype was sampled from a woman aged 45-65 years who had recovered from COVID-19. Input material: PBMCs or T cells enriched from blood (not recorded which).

The CDR3 bases are TGCGCCAGCAGTGATGCGGATGCCAAACAAGAGACCCAGTACTTC. It encodes CASSDADAKQETQYF. V usage is TRBV10-2 and J usage is TRBJ2-5; D call uncertain. V lost 3 bases and J 2 bases, leaving 13 bases between the germline ends. This CDR3 has 15 amino acids. Per the germline V gene, CDR1 is WSHSY and CDR2 is SAAADI.